One and the same sample provided the 27 T cell receptor beta chains below, sequenced in a study of Tregs in tolerant kidney transplant recipients. Method: immunoSEQ multiplex PCR; TCRdb's copy keeps in-frame clones and lacks some. The table lists some 100,000 clones, almost 95% of them singletons, with roughly 0.63% in the top ten. Material: CD4+ T cells from blood. The receptor source for this set is a human donor in good health.

The chain links TRBV10-1 to TRBJ1-2; no clear D. Germline V gives CDR1 WNHNN, CDR2 SYGVQD (reference sequence). V lost 4 bases and J lost 3, with 9 bases in between. This CDR3 has 13 amino acids. CDR3: CASSVQRYYGYTF. CDR3 nucleotide sequence: TGCGCCAGCAGTGTACAGAGATACTATGGCTACACCTTC.

The chain employs TRBV5-4 and TRBJ1-4; TRBD1 is a possible D gene (6 bases). Germline V gene sequence: CDR1 SGHNT, CDR2 YYREEE (reference sequence). This CDR3 region has 17 residues. V lost 1 base to trimming and J lost 4 bases, with 17 bases between them. CDR3 region: CASSLKGRGHGNEKLFF. The DNA of the CDR3 is TGTGCCAGCAGCTTGAAAGGCAGGGGTCACGGTAATGAAAAACTGTTTTTT.

This chain links TRBV7-2 with TRBJ1-1, with 8 bases fitting TRBD1. V lost 1 base and J lost 11; bases outside the gene matches: 3. From germline, CDR1 is SGHTA and CDR2 FQGNSA. CDR3 size: 12 residues. The CDR3 here is CASSLGTGHAFF. The CDR3 nucleotides read TGTGCCAGCAGCTTAGGGACAGGGCATGCTTTCTTT.

This chain links TRBV6-6 with TRBJ2-7, with TRBD1 identical over 11 bases. The CDR3 extends over 15 amino acids. Germline assignment: CDR1 MNHNY and CDR2 SVGAGI (reference sequence). Unmatched junction bases numbered 2, after V lost 2 bases and J lost 2 bases. CDR3 sequence: CASSYADRGPYEQYF. The CDR3 bases are TGTGCCAGCAGTTACGCGGACAGGGGGCCCTACGAGCAGTACTTC.

This clone has just one count. The J gene is TRBJ1-1, the V gene TRBV11-3; the D is unclear. This CDR3 spans 11 amino acids. From germline, CDR1 is SGHNT and CDR2 YENEEA. V was cut by 0 bases and J by 9 bases, with 5 bases left in between. The CDR3 nucleotides read TGTGCCAGCAGCTTAGAGGGGAAAGCTTTCTTT. Translating gives CASSLEGKAFF.

The genes are TRBV7-9 and TRBJ2-5; D is ambiguous. Trimming pared 4 bases from V and 7 bases from J, leaving 13 bases between. Germline CDR1 reads SEHNR; CDR2 reads FQNEAQ (reference sequence). The CDR3 is 13 amino acids. CDR3 in DNA: TGTGCCAGCAGCTCAGCCGGGTCCCTGACCCAGTACTTC. This encodes CASSSAGSLTQYF.

The V and J genes are TRBV5-6 and TRBJ2-1; D is possibly TRBD2 (5 bases). CDR3 length: 13 amino acids. V lost 4 bases, J lost 12 bases, and 17 bases lay in between. In germline, CDR1 is SGHDT, CDR2 YYEEEE. DNA for the CDR3: TGTGCCAGCAGCCCAGAAGAGGGCCTCGGGCAGTTCTTC. Protein sequence: CASSPEEGLGQFF. The full variable domain, completed using reference TRBV5-6 and TRBJ2-1, is DAGVTQSPTHLIKTRGQQVTLRCSPKSGHDTVSWYQQALGQGPQFIFQYYEEEERQRGNFPDRFSGHQFPNYSSELNVNALLLGDSALYLCASSPEEGLGQFFGPGTRLTVL.

DNA for the CDR3: TGTGCCAGCAGCGGAAACAGGGGTTTCGGCAATGAGCAGTTCTTC. Its translation: CASSGNRGFGNEQFF. The chain has TRBV9 and TRBJ2-1; 7 positions match TRBD1. The germline V gene encodes CDR1 SGDLS and CDR2 YYNGEE. V lost 3 bases to trimming and J lost 6 bases; unmatched junction nucleotides: 9. The CDR3 loop spans 15 amino acids.

V is TRBV14 and J is TRBJ2-1, with 11 bases fitting TRBD2. There are 15 residues in the CDR3. V lost 6 bases and J lost 4; bases outside the gene matches: 5. The germline V gene encodes CDR1 SGHDN and CDR2 FVKESK. Written as DNA, the CDR3 is TGTGCCAGCAGTCGTGGGACTAGCGGTTACAATGAGCAGTTCTTC. Protein sequence: CASSRGTSGYNEQFF.

This chain joins TRBV7-9 and TRBJ2-3, with 10 nucleotides matching TRBD2. After removal of 2 bases from V and 0 bases from J, the junction contained 8 bases not matched to a gene. Per germline, CDR1 SEHNR and CDR2 FQNEAQ (reference sequence). This CDR3 has 18 residues. The CDR3 loop reads CASSLSRGLALSTDTQYF. CDR3 in DNA: TGTGCCAGCAGCTTATCCCGGGGACTAGCGCTTAGCACAGATACGCAGTATTTT.

V and J are TRBV30 and TRBJ2-7; no definite D call. This CDR3 region has 10 residues. The ends were cut back, 5 bases at V and 5 bases at J, with 7 bases in the middle. CDR1 and CDR2 from the germline V gene are GTSNPN and SVGIG (reference sequence). The CDR3 here is CAWGVDEQYF. CDR3 nucleotide sequence: TGTGCCTGGGGCGTGGACGAGCAGTACTTC.

The V gene is TRBV6-5, the J gene TRBJ1-2; 7 nucleotides line up with TRBD1. This CDR3 has 15 amino acids. The germline V gene has CDR1 MNHEY and CDR2 SVGAGI. The trim removed 4 bases at V and 5 bases at J, leaving 10 bases unmatched. The CDR3: CASSSSGTDSYGYTF. DNA for the CDR3: TGTGCCAGCAGTTCCTCCGGGACAGATTCGTATGGCTACACCTTC.

The sample holds one count of this clone. The V call is TRBV19, the J call TRBJ1-6, with D unresolved. V shed 1 base and J shed 9 bases, with 10 bases lying between them. The germline CDR1 and CDR2 sequences are LNHDA and SQIVND (reference sequence). The CDR3 is made up of 14 amino acids. In DNA, the CDR3 is TGTGCCAGTAGTATAGGAGTGGCAGGTTCACCCCTCCACTTT. Protein product: CASSIGVAGSPLHF.

The chain employs TRBV10-3 and TRBJ1-5; D unclear. Germline loops: CDR1 ENHRY, CDR2 SYGVKD. Trimming took 10 bases from V and 7 from J, leaving 17 bases between them. The CDR3 contains 13 residues. DNA of the CDR3: TGTGCCACCTCTGAGGTTCCCGAACAGCCCCAGCATTTT. Its protein product is CATSEVPEQPQHF.

V gene TRBV6-6 combines with J gene TRBJ1-1; TRBD1 agrees at 9 bases. The J segment lost 1 base and the V segment lost 5 bases, leaving 5 bases of the junction unmatched. Germline values: CDR1 MNHNY, CDR2 SVGAGI (reference sequence). The CDR3 is 15 residues long. The CDR3 reads CASSLQGQGNTEAFF. Written as DNA, the CDR3 is TGTGCCAGCAGTCTCCAGGGACAGGGGAACACTGAAGCTTTCTTT.

This chain uses TRBV7-6 with TRBJ1-5; possibly TRBD1 for D (5 bases). The V end lost 3 bases, the J end lost 5 bases, and 14 bases lay between the germline ends. CDR1 is SGHVS and CDR2 is FNYEAQ in the germline V gene. The CDR3 runs 15 residues. The CDR3 nucleotides read TGTGCCAGCAGCTTGATAGGGGCGCGGGATCAGCCCCAGCATTTT. The encoded protein is CASSLIGARDQPQHF. The full variable domain, its missing parts supplied by reference TRBV7-6 and TRBJ1-5, is GAGVSQSPRYKVTKRGQDVALRCDPISGHVSLYWYRQALGQGPEFLTYFNYEAQQDKSGLPNDRFSAERPEGSISTLTIQRTEQRDSAMYRCASSLIGARDQPQHFGDGTRLSIL.

This chain joins TRBV11-2 and TRBJ2-4; 7 bases agree with TRBD2. This CDR3 is 15 amino acids long. Germline loops: CDR1 SGHAT, CDR2 FQNNGV. V was clipped by 7 bases and J by 3 bases; unmatched bases: 9. The CDR3 coding sequence is TGTGCCAGCACCGTGGGGGGGGTCGGCAAAAACATTCAGTACTTC. Protein sequence: CASTVGGVGKNIQYF.

The gene calls are TRBV11-3 and TRBJ2-3; D is unresolved. The CDR3 loop spans 16 amino acids. The V end was cut by 1 base, the J end by 2 bases, with 13 bases between. CDR1 is SGHNT, CDR2 YENEEA, per germline. CDR3 amino acids: CASSLARQRITDTQYF. In nucleotides, the CDR3 is TGTGCCAGCAGCTTAGCGCGGCAGAGGATCACAGATACGCAGTATTTT. The variable domain in full, completed from reference TRBV11-3 and TRBJ2-3, reads EAGVVQSPRYKIIEKKQPVAFWCNPISGHNTLYWYLQNLGQGPELLIRYENEEAVDDSQLPKDRFSAERLKGVDSTLKIQPAELGDSAVYLCASSLARQRITDTQYFGPGTRLTVL.

This chain uses TRBV7-8 with TRBJ2-5, with a tentative D call TRBD1 (6 bases). The CDR3 has 15 residues. Trimming left V 4 bases short and J 1 base short, with 13 bases between. Germline V gene lookup returns CDR1 SGHVS and CDR2 FQNEAQ. CDR3 region: CASSSTQGAQETQYF. CDR3 coding DNA: TGTGCCAGCAGCTCGACACAGGGAGCCCAAGAGACCCAGTACTTC.

The genes are TRBV30 and TRBJ1-3; D uncertain. CDR1 GTSNPN and CDR2 SVGIG come from the germline V gene (reference sequence). The length of the CDR3 is 14 residues. V lost 0 bases, J lost 0 bases, and 6 bases lay in between. CDR3 DNA: TGTGCCTGGAGTGTAAAGGGCTCTGGAAACACCATATATTTT. Translated, it gives CAWSVKGSGNTIYF. The whole variable domain, remainder taken from reference TRBV30 and TRBJ1-3, is SQTIHQWPATLVQPVGSPLSLECTVEGTSNPNLYWYRQAAGRGLQLLFYSVGIGQISSEVPQNLSASRPQDRQFILSSKKLLLSDSGFYLCAWSVKGSGNTIYFGEGSWLTVV.

This chain joins TRBV2 and TRBJ2-5; possible D gene TRBD1, 6 bases. This CDR3 is 15 amino acids long. V was clipped by 6 bases and J by 1 base, with 15 bases between them. Germline assignment: CDR1 SNHLY and CDR2 FYNNEI. The CDR3: CASSREQGFQETQYF. The CDR3 bases are TGTGCCAGCAGCCGCGAACAGGGCTTCCAAGAGACCCAGTACTTC.

The table lists this clone with a few counts. This chain links TRBV5-6 with TRBJ1-2; D is ambiguous. The length of the CDR3 is 15 residues. The germline V gene encodes CDR1 SGHDT and CDR2 YYEEEE. The V end lost 0 bases, the J end lost 3 bases, and 12 bases lay between the germline ends. CDR3 in DNA: TGTGCCAGCAGCTTGGTCGGCTATCATTACTATGGCTACACCTTC. Translating gives CASSLVGYHYYGYTF.

As to this clone: The sample contains more than one DNA sequence encoding this CDR3. The gene calls are TRBV5-4 and TRBJ2-5, with D possibly matching TRBD1 (7 bases). The germline gives CDR1 SGHNT, CDR2 YYREEE (reference sequence). Trimming shortened V by 0 bases and J by 4 bases, and 10 bases separated the two germline ends. This CDR3 has 14 amino acids. Here the CDR3 DNA reads TGTGCCAGCAGCTTGGGGCAGGGGGGAGAGACCCAGTACTTC. Its protein is CASSLGQGGETQYF.

The V and J genes are TRBV6-1 and TRBJ2-7; the D is unclear. Looked up from germline, CDR1 is MNHNS and CDR2 is SASEGT. Trimming removed 0 bases at V and 7 bases at J, with 13 bases between. There are 14 residues in the CDR3. CDR3 sequence reads: CASSEALVEREQYF. Here the CDR3 DNA reads TGTGCCAGCAGTGAAGCCTTAGTGGAGCGTGAGCAGTACTTC.

The chain joins TRBV25-1 to TRBJ2-1, with 8 bases that match TRBD2. This CDR3 region has 16 residues. Trimming took 3 bases from V and 3 from J; bases not matched to a gene: 7. Germline CDR1 MGHDK, CDR2 SYGVNS. CDR3 in DNA: TGTGCCAGCAGTGACGCTCTAGCGGGCGTCTACAATGAGCAGTTCTTC. This translates into CASSDALAGVYNEQFF.

The genes are TRBV19 and TRBJ2-3, with D unclear. The ends were cut back, 4 bases at V and 1 base at J, with 15 bases in the middle. The CDR3 is 16 residues long. CDR1 and CDR2 from the germline V gene are LNHDA and SQIVND (reference sequence). Here the CDR3 reads CASSKWWPMGTDTQYF. CDR3 nucleotides: TGTGCCAGTAGTAAGTGGTGGCCAATGGGCACAGATACGCAGTATTTT.

There are a few counts of this clone. The chain recombines TRBV7-8 with TRBJ1-1; D not resolved. The length of the CDR3 is 13 residues. In germline, CDR1 is SGHVS, CDR2 FQNEAQ. The V end was cut by 6 bases, the J end by 1 base, with 9 bases between. The CDR3 nucleotides read TGTGCCAGCAGGATAGACGGGAACACTGAAGCTTTCTTT. This gives the protein CASRIDGNTEAFF.